A single sample gave rise to the 31 T cell receptor beta chains below, sequenced in a study of OX40 agonist ivuxolimab in advanced cancers. Measured with immunoSEQ multiplex PCR; TCRdb has only the in-frame clones, and not every one. Of around 77,000 clones in the sample, roughly 91% are singletons; the top ten hold approximately 2.4%. The specimen was CD4+ or CD8+ T cells sorted from blood, collected in a trial of the OX40 agonist ivuxolimab. Source of these receptors: an adult with an advanced solid tumor such as melanoma, head and neck, liver or kidney cancer.

V usage is TRBV10-1 and J usage is TRBJ1-1; 10 nucleotides match TRBD1. V lost 3 bases, J lost 1 base, and 8 bases stayed unmatched. The CDR3 runs to 17 residues. The germline CDR1 and CDR2 sequences are WNHNN and SYGVQD (reference sequence). The CDR3 is CASSEGGQGVSNTEAFF. The CDR3 DNA follows: TGCGCCAGCAGTGAAGGAGGACAGGGGGTATCGAACACTGAAGCTTTCTTT.

V usage is TRBV5-4 and J usage is TRBJ2-3; no definite D call. This CDR3 spans 13 amino acids. Looked up from germline, CDR1 is SGHNT and CDR2 is YYREEE (reference sequence). The V and J ends lost 2 bases and 5 bases respectively, with 9 bases between them. The CDR3 sequence: CASSFLTGDTQYF. The CDR3, as DNA: TGTGCCAGCAGCTTCCTAACTGGAGATACGCAGTATTTT.

The CDR3 nucleotides read TGTGCCAGCAGCACCGGACAGGGATTCAATCAGCCCCAGCATTTT. Its translation is CASSTGQGFNQPQHF. V usage is TRBV7-2 and J usage is TRBJ1-5; 8 bases are a match to TRBD1. The junction had 6 bases not matched to a gene; V was cut back by 5 bases and J by 3 bases. Germline CDR1 SGHTA, CDR2 FQGNSA. The CDR3 covers 15 residues.

V gene TRBV19 combines with J gene TRBJ2-1; the D gene is possibly TRBD2 (5 bases). CDR3 length equals 12 residues. Germline V gene sequence: CDR1 LNHDA, CDR2 SQIVND (reference sequence). V lost 5 bases and J lost 16, with 18 bases in between. For the CDR3, the DNA is TGTGCCAGTAGTTCTCCGGAGGTTAGACGATTCTTC. This sequence encodes CASSSPEVRRFF.

The chain carries TRBV29-1 and TRBJ2-2, with 10 positions matching TRBD2. CDR1 and CDR2 from the germline V gene are SQVTM and ANQGSEA. V gave up 7 bases and J gave up 1 base; unmatched junction bases: 6. This CDR3 contains 15 residues. Written as DNA, the CDR3 is TGCAGCGCCCTAACTAGCGGGGTGAACACCGGGGAGCTGTTTTTT. Translation: CSALTSGVNTGELFF.

CDR3 protein: CASSLVDVEKLFF. CDR3 nucleotides: TGTGCCAGCAGCTTAGTGGACGTAGAAAAACTGTTTTTT. J is TRBJ1-4 and V is TRBV7-2; no clear D gene. V lost 1 base and J 8 bases, leaving 8 bases between the germline ends. Germline V gives CDR1 SGHTA, CDR2 FQGNSA. This CDR3 region has 13 residues.

This chain joins TRBV19 and TRBJ2-4; TRBD2 aligns across 11 bases. Germline V gene data show CDR1 as LNHDA and CDR2 as SQIVND (reference sequence). This CDR3 region has 14 residues. After removal of 5 bases from V and 7 bases from J, the junction contained 4 bases not matched to a gene. The CDR3 nucleotides are TGTGCCAGTAGTTTGGGACTAGCGGTTAACATTCAGTACTTC. Amino acids: CASSLGLAVNIQYF. Combining the CDR3 with reference TRBV19 and TRBJ2-4 gives the whole variable domain DGGITQSPKYLFRKEGQNVTLSCEQNLNHDAMYWYRQDPGQGLRLIYYSQIVNDFQKGDIAEGYSVSREKKESFPLTVTSAQKNPTAFYLCASSLGLAVNIQYFGAGTRLSVL.

The V call is TRBV6-6, the J call TRBJ1-1; no clear D. Trimming pared 2 bases from V and 7 bases from J, leaving 11 bases between. CDR3 size: 13 residues. Germline assignment: CDR1 MNHNY and CDR2 SVGAGI (reference sequence). CDR3 loop: CASSYGPSIEAFF. CDR3 nucleotides: TGTGCCAGCAGTTACGGACCCTCGATTGAAGCTTTCTTT.

This chain connects TRBV2 to TRBJ1-1; no clear D. V was clipped by 0 bases and J by 1 base, with 6 bases between them. CDR1 and CDR2 from the germline V gene are SNHLY and FYNNEI. The CDR3 loop spans 14 amino acids. In DNA, the CDR3 is TGTGCCAGCAGTGAAGCAGCCTCGAACACTGAAGCTTTCTTT. Translating gives CASSEAASNTEAFF.

J is TRBJ1-4 and V is TRBV5-1; D is unclear. The V end was cut by 4 bases, the J end by 6 bases, with 13 bases between. CDR1 and CDR2 (germline): SGHRS, YFSETQ. The CDR3 length is 14 residues. Here the CDR3 DNA reads TGCGCCAGCAGCGTTTTTTTAGGTGATGAAAAACTGTTTTTT. Encoded protein: CASSVFLGDEKLFF.

V and J are TRBV5-1 and TRBJ2-5; D possibly uses TRBD1 or TRBD2 (5 bases each). Trimming cost V 4 bases and J 5 bases, with 18 bases left between them. The length of the CDR3 is 15 residues. From germline, CDR1 is SGHRS and CDR2 YFSETQ. The CDR3 here is CASSPGPSWVETQYF. DNA of the CDR3: TGCGCCAGCAGCCCGGGGCCCTCTTGGGTTGAGACCCAGTACTTC.

The J gene is TRBJ2-3, the V gene TRBV11-2, with unresolved D. Trimming took off 3 bases at V and 3 bases at J, with 10 bases between the two ends. Per germline, CDR1 SGHAT and CDR2 FQNNGV. The CDR3 has 14 amino acids. The CDR3 here is CASSFAPGTDTQYF. The DNA for the CDR3 is TGTGCCAGCAGCTTTGCCCCCGGGACAGATACGCAGTATTTT.

The rearrangement uses TRBV12-5 and TRBJ2-2, with no clear D. V dropped 4 bases and J dropped 5 bases, with 17 bases sitting between them. Germline CDR1 LGHNT, CDR2 FRNRAP. The CDR3 is made up of 16 amino acids. CDR3 coding DNA: TGTGCTAGTGGTTCTCCCCATCGAATTTGGACCGGGGAGCTGTTTTTT. Translation gives CASGSPHRIWTGELFF.

The chain joins TRBV5-1 to TRBJ2-2, with D maybe TRBD1 (5 bases). V lost 5 bases to trimming and J lost 1 base, with 15 bases between them. Germline CDR1 SGHRS, CDR2 YFSETQ. The CDR3 totals 16 residues. The CDR3 protein is CASRPQGQRNTGELFF. The CDR3 nucleotides are TGCGCCAGCAGGCCCCAGGGTCAGAGGAACACCGGGGAGCTGTTTTTT.

The CDR3 coding sequence is TGCGCCAGCAGCTTGGAGGTCAGCTTCAACACTGAAGCTTTCTTT. This codes for CASSLEVSFNTEAFF. The chain is built from TRBV5-1 and TRBJ1-1, with D unresolved. V was cut by 0 bases and J by 2 bases, with 11 bases left in between. This CDR3 comprises 15 residues. Germline values: CDR1 SGHRS, CDR2 YFSETQ.

This clone came up once. The rearrangement joins TRBV5-1 to TRBJ2-7; D is ambiguous. Germline V gene data show CDR1 as SGHRS and CDR2 as YFSETQ. V was clipped by 0 bases and J by 0 bases, with 10 bases between them. The CDR3 totals 15 residues. The CDR3 here is CASSLARTSSYEQYF. Here the CDR3 DNA reads TGCGCCAGCAGCTTGGCCAGGACGAGCTCCTACGAGCAGTACTTC. Variable domain in full (rest from reference TRBV5-1 and TRBJ2-7): KAGVTQTPRYLIKTRGQQVTLSCSPISGHRSVSWYQQTPGQGLQFLFEYFSETQRNKGNFPGRFSGRQFSNSRSEMNVSTLELGDSALYLCASSLARTSSYEQYFGPGTRLTVT.

J is TRBJ2-5 and V is TRBV5-1; 10 bases are a match to TRBD1. Germline loops: CDR1 SGHRS, CDR2 YFSETQ. CDR3 size: 15 residues. The J segment lost 2 bases and the V segment lost 6 bases, leaving 7 bases of the junction unmatched. The DNA for the CDR3 is TGCGCCAGCAACTTAATGGGACAGGGGCAAGAGACCCAGTACTTC. Encoded protein: CASNLMGQGQETQYF.

This chain uses TRBV29-1 with TRBJ1-2; D is undetermined. This CDR3 has 13 residues. The ends were cut back, 1 base at V and 8 bases at J, with 14 bases in the middle. Germline V gene sequence: CDR1 SQVTM, CDR2 ANQGSEA. CDR3 in amino acids: CSVEGSSGAGYTF. DNA of the CDR3: TGCAGCGTTGAAGGTTCTTCGGGCGCGGGCTACACCTTC. The complete variable domain, with remaining parts taken from reference TRBV29-1 and TRBJ1-2, reads SAVISQKPSRDICQRGTSLTIQCQVDSQVTMMFWYRQQPGQSLTLIATANQGSEATYESGFVIDKFPISRPNLTFSTLTVSNMSPEDSSIYLCSVEGSSGAGYTFGSGTRLTVV.

The chain has TRBV4-1 and TRBJ2-2, with D perhaps matching TRBD2 (7 bases). V dropped 0 bases and J dropped 4 bases, with 12 bases sitting between them. This CDR3 comprises 16 residues. Per germline, CDR1 MGHRA and CDR2 YSYEKL. The DNA of the CDR3 is TGCGCCAGCAGCCAAGATGGGAGGGGGATCACCGGGGAGCTGTTTTTT. Translated, it gives CASSQDGRGITGELFF.

The V gene is TRBV5-1, the J gene TRBJ2-7; TRBD2 matches at 9 bases. The V and J ends lost 2 bases and 0 bases, in that order; junction bases with no gene match: 6. This CDR3 has 16 residues. Germline CDR1 is SGHRS and CDR2 is YFSETQ. This CDR3 is CASSFQAGGFSYEQYF. The CDR3 nucleotides read TGCGCCAGCAGCTTTCAAGCGGGGGGATTCTCCTACGAGCAGTACTTC. Supplemented by reference TRBV5-1 and TRBJ2-7, the full variable domain reads KAGVTQTPRYLIKTRGQQVTLSCSPISGHRSVSWYQQTPGQGLQFLFEYFSETQRNKGNFPGRFSGRQFSNSRSEMNVSTLELGDSALYLCASSFQAGGFSYEQYFGPGTRLTVT.

The chain joins TRBV10-1 to TRBJ2-3, with 9 bases that match TRBD2. Germline V CDR1 and CDR2: WNHNN, SYGVQD (reference sequence). Losses at the gene ends were 3 bases for V and 5 bases for J; bases not matched to a gene: 9. This CDR3 spans 16 amino acids. CDR3 amino acids: CASSDRAGGPVDTQYF. CDR3 bases: TGCGCCAGCAGTGACAGGGCGGGGGGGCCGGTAGATACGCAGTATTTT.

This chain links TRBV2 with TRBJ1-5, with D possibly TRBD1 on 6 matching bases. Germline loops: CDR1 SNHLY, CDR2 FYNNEI. The length of the CDR3 is 12 residues. V shed 9 bases and J shed 7 bases, with 13 bases lying between them. The CDR3 nucleotides are TGTGCCAGGGGGGGAGGGGGACAGCCCCAGCATTTT. Amino acids: CARGGGGQPQHF.

The V and J genes are TRBV30 and TRBJ2-3; 9 bases map to TRBD2. V lost 3 bases to trimming and J lost 5 bases; unmatched junction nucleotides: 6. CDR1 and CDR2 (germline): GTSNPN, SVGIG (reference sequence). There are 14 residues in the CDR3. CDR3 DNA: TGTGCCTGGAGGTTAGCGGGGGCGGTAGATACGCAGTATTTT. The encoded protein is CAWRLAGAVDTQYF.

This clone has just one count. This chain links TRBV4-1 with TRBJ2-3; 8 bases line up with TRBD1. The junction had 12 bases not matched to a gene; V was cut back by 4 bases and J by 3 bases. Germline V CDR1 and CDR2: MGHRA, YSYEKL. This CDR3 has 17 amino acids. The CDR3 region has the DNA TGCGCCAGCAGCCCCCTAACAGGGGGTTTTAGGACAGATACGCAGTATTTT. As protein: CASSPLTGGFRTDTQYF.

The chain recombines TRBV28 with TRBJ1-5; TRBD1 agrees at 7 bases. This CDR3 is 14 amino acids long. V lost 4 bases, J lost 3 bases, and 3 bases stayed unmatched. Germline loops: CDR1 MDHEN, CDR2 SYDVKM. CDR3 DNA sequence: TGTGCCAGCAGTTCCAGGGGGTACAATCAGCCCCAGCATTTT. The encoded protein is CASSSRGYNQPQHF. Variable domain in full (rest from reference TRBV28 and TRBJ1-5): DVKVTQSSRYLVKRTGEKVFLECVQDMDHENMFWYRQDPGLGLRLIYFSYDVKMKEKGDIPEGYSVSREKKERFSLILESASTNQTSMYLCASSSRGYNQPQHFGDGTRLSIL.

The rearrangement uses TRBV11-2 and TRBJ2-5; possibly TRBD2 for D (6 bases). V was clipped by 9 bases and J by 1 base, with 15 bases between them. Looked up from germline, CDR1 is SGHAT and CDR2 is FQNNGV. CDR3 length: 14 amino acids. The CDR3 sequence: CARGTGTSQETQYF. In DNA, the CDR3 is TGTGCCAGGGGAACTGGGACTTCCCAAGAGACCCAGTACTTC.

The gene calls are TRBV2 and TRBJ1-4; 8 bases fit TRBD1. The CDR3 has 14 residues. V gave up 6 bases and J gave up 7 bases; unmatched junction bases: 7. Germline V gene data show CDR1 as SNHLY and CDR2 as FYNNEI. CDR3 nucleotide sequence: TGTGCCAGCAGCGGAGACAGGGGAGGTGAAAAACTGTTTTTT. Its translation is CASSGDRGGEKLFF.

V usage is TRBV28 and J usage is TRBJ1-2; D is uncertain. Between the trimmed V and J ends, which lost 3 bases and 4 bases, there was a span of 6 bases. CDR3 size: 12 residues. Germline assignment: CDR1 MDHEN and CDR2 SYDVKM. The CDR3 here is CASSFFGYGYTF. CDR3 DNA sequence: TGTGCCAGCAGTTTCTTCGGCTATGGCTACACCTTC.

The chain has TRBV5-1 and TRBJ1-6; D might be TRBD1 (6 bases). V lost 0 bases, J lost 5 bases, and 9 bases lay in between. The CDR3 sequence is 15 residues long. Germline V lookup: CDR1 SGHRS, CDR2 YFSETQ. CDR3 coding DNA: TGCGCCAGCAGCTTGGACAGGGTTGATAATTCACCCCTCCACTTT. Its protein is CASSLDRVDNSPLHF.

This clone was found once. The V call is TRBV28, the J call TRBJ2-5; D possibly uses TRBD1 or TRBD2 (5 bases each). Per the germline V gene, CDR1 is MDHEN and CDR2 is SYDVKM. The CDR3 contains 13 residues. With 5 bases removed from V and 5 bases from J, the gap between germline ends came to 12 bases. CDR3 in DNA: TGTGCCAGCAGTCCGGGGCCGGGGGAGACCCAGTACTTC. This gives the protein CASSPGPGETQYF.

V and J are TRBV6-6 and TRBJ1-5, with D possibly being TRBD1 (5 bases). The CDR3 is 16 amino acids. The germline V gene encodes CDR1 MNHNY and CDR2 SVGAGI (reference sequence). V dropped 2 bases and J dropped 5 bases, with 16 bases sitting between them. CDR3 region: CASSYEAGRWDQPQHF. CDR3 DNA: TGTGCCAGCAGTTACGAGGCAGGGAGGTGGGATCAGCCCCAGCATTTT.